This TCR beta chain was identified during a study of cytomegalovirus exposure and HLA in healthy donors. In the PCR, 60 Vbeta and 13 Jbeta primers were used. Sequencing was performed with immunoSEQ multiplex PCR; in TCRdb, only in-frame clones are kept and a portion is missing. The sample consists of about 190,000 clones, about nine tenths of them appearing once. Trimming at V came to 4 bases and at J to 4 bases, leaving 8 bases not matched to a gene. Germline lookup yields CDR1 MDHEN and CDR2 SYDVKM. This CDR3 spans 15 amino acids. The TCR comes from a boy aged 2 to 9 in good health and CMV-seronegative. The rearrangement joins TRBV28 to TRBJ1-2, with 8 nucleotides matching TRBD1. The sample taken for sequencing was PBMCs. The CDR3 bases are TGTGCCAGCAGTTCCACAGGGGGTGCAGGCTATGGCTACACCTTC. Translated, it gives CASSSTGGAGYGYTF.